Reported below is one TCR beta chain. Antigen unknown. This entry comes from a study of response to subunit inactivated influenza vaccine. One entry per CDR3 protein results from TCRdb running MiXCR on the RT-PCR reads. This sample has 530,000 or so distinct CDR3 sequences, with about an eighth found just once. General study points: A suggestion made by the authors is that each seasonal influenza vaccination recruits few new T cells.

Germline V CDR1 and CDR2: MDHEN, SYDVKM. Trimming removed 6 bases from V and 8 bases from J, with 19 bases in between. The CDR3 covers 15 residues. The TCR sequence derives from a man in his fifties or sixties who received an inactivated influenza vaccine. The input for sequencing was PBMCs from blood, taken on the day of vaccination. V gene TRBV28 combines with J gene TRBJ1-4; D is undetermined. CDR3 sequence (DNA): TGTGCCAGCAGCCCATCAGGATTATTGAGGGAAAAACTGTTTTTT. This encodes CASSPSGLLREKLFF.